Described below is a single T cell receptor beta chain sequence and its context. Its antigen is as yet unknown. Libraries were prepared by immunoSEQ multiplex PCR; TCRdb keeps only in-frame clonotypes and omits some of them. The sample carries some 150,000 clones, 85% to 95% recorded once. This specimen belongs to a study of T cell responses to AZD1222 COVID-19 vaccine. Background on the study: Second-dose timings of about 4 or about 12 weeks were pooled. Broader study findings: Just five or six AZD1222 recipients tested seropositive at baseline. At 160-218 and 743-854, vaccine-associated CD4 TCRs were dominant, and they spanned spike.

The CDR3 is made up of 18 amino acids. J lost 4 bases, V lost 0 bases, and 6 bases had no gene match. Germline V gives CDR1 SGDLS, CDR2 YYNGEE. The clonotype was recovered from an adult in good health. The chain uses TRBV9 and TRBJ2-1; 14 bases are a match to TRBD2. Sample: peripheral blood, taken on day 0 of AZD1222 vaccination. CDR3 bases: TGTGCCAGCAGCGTAGTGGGGACTAGCGGGGGCCTTTACAATGAGCAGTTCTTC. Translation gives CASSVVGTSGGLYNEQFF.